The next 16 T cell receptor beta chains were all read from a single sample in a study of cytomegalovirus exposure and HLA in healthy donors. PCR was performed using 60 Vbeta and 13 Jbeta primers. The assay was immunoSEQ multiplex PCR, and TCRdb's table has in-frame clones only and misses some. The table lists 150,000 to 200,000 clones, over 75% of them singletons. Specimen: PBMCs. These TCRs come from a female donor in good health and CMV-seronegative.

The rearrangement joins TRBV15 to TRBJ1-1, with 9 nucleotides matching TRBD1. Germline trimming cut 3 bases from V and 1 base from J; bases unmatched to any gene: 3. CDR3 length: 15 residues. From germline, CDR1 is LNHNV and CDR2 YYDKDF (reference sequence). The CDR3 protein is CATSRDRGPNTEAFF. As DNA, the CDR3 is TGTGCCACCAGCAGGGACAGGGGCCCGAACACTGAAGCTTTCTTT.

The sample holds a few counts of this clone. The V gene is TRBV11-3, the J gene TRBJ2-1; the D gene is possibly TRBD2 (6 bases). Germline CDR1 and CDR2: SGHNT and YENEEA. CDR3 size: 15 residues. The V end lost 5 bases, the J end lost 5 bases, and 16 bases lay between the germline ends. The CDR3 coding sequence is TGTGCCAGCAGCGAGGAGGGTACAACAAACAATGAGCAGTTCTTC. Amino acid sequence: CASSEEGTTNNEQFF.

The V call is TRBV6-1, the J call TRBJ2-3; 8 positions match TRBD2. Unmatched junction bases numbered 5, after V lost 0 bases and J lost 0 bases. Germline lookup yields CDR1 MNHNS and CDR2 SASEGT. This CDR3 contains 17 residues. The CDR3, as DNA: TGTGCCAGCAGTGAAGCGCAACTAGCGGCAAGCACAGATACGCAGTATTTT. Translated: CASSEAQLAASTDTQYF.

V is TRBV18 and J is TRBJ1-3; a possible D gene is TRBD1 (5 bases). The CDR3 is 15 residues long. Germline loops: CDR1 KGHSH, CDR2 LQKENI. V was shortened by 0 bases and J by 1 base, with 7 bases between the two germline ends. The CDR3 loop reads CASSPPSGSGNTIYF. CDR3 coding DNA: TGTGCCAGCTCACCACCGTCAGGGTCTGGAAACACCATATATTTT.

The chain joins TRBV19 to TRBJ2-6; tentatively, D is TRBD2 (6 bases). The CDR3 has 15 amino acids. Trimming took off 5 bases at V and 4 bases at J, with 12 bases between the two ends. CDR1 is LNHDA and CDR2 is SQIVND in the germline V gene (reference sequence). CDR3 region: CASSSRGGGANVLTF. The CDR3 DNA reads as TGTGCCAGTAGTTCGCGGGGAGGAGGGGCCAACGTCCTGACTTTC. The full variable domain, completed using reference TRBV19 and TRBJ2-6, is DGGITQSPKYLFRKEGQNVTLSCEQNLNHDAMYWYRQDPGQGLRLIYYSQIVNDFQKGDIAEGYSVSREKKESFPLTVTSAQKNPTAFYLCASSSRGGGANVLTFGAGSRLTVL.

V gene TRBV10-1 combines with J gene TRBJ1-1, with 7 bases lining up with TRBD1. J lost 4 bases, V lost 6 bases, and 5 bases had no gene match. Germline V gene lookup returns CDR1 WNHNN and CDR2 SYGVQD (reference sequence). This CDR3 contains 13 residues. The CDR3 nucleotides are TGCGCCAGCAGCGCGGACAGGAGCACTGAAGCTTTCTTT. Translation: CASSADRSTEAFF.

This chain links TRBV19 with TRBJ2-3; D gene ambiguous. With 5 bases removed from V and 1 base from J, the gap between germline ends came to 13 bases. Germline lookup yields CDR1 LNHDA and CDR2 SQIVND (reference sequence). This CDR3 has 15 residues. CDR3 in amino acids: CASSLDTGRTDTQYF. CDR3 DNA sequence: TGTGCCAGTAGTCTCGACACCGGCCGCACAGATACGCAGTATTTT.

This clone was seen only a few times. The chain has TRBV18 and TRBJ1-1, with D hard to call. This CDR3 spans 13 amino acids. Germline CDR1 reads KGHSH; CDR2 reads LQKENI. V gave up 3 bases and J gave up 2 bases, with 7 bases separating them. CDR3 nucleotide sequence: TGTGCCAGCTCACCTCCCAGAAACACTGAAGCTTTCTTT. Amino acid sequence: CASSPPRNTEAFF.

The chain couples TRBV5-1 to TRBJ2-1, with TRBD2 matching over 10 bases. Germline V gene lookup returns CDR1 SGHRS and CDR2 YFSETQ. V lost 4 bases, J lost 4 bases, and 8 bases stayed unmatched. This CDR3 region has 16 residues. CDR3 nucleotides: TGCGCCAGCAGCGAGGGAGCGGGGGGGAATTACAATGAGCAGTTCTTC. This codes for CASSEGAGGNYNEQFF.

The gene calls are TRBV5-8 and TRBJ1-4; no clear D. V gave up 4 bases and J gave up 8 bases, with 15 bases separating them. The CDR3 is made up of 14 amino acids. Per germline, CDR1 SGHTS and CDR2 YDEGEE. The CDR3 nucleotides read TGTGCCAGCAGCGCAGACATGTCCGACGAAAAACTGTTTTTT. Encoded protein: CASSADMSDEKLFF.

Here the CDR3 reads CASSPGQVTEAFF. In DNA, the CDR3 is TGTGCCAGCAGCCCGGGACAGGTCACTGAAGCTTTCTTT. The chain carries TRBV28 and TRBJ1-1; 8 bases agree with TRBD1. The J segment lost 4 bases and the V segment lost 6 bases, leaving 4 bases of the junction unmatched. This CDR3 comprises 13 residues. Germline V gene sequence: CDR1 MDHEN, CDR2 SYDVKM.

The V call is TRBV6-5, the J call TRBJ1-4; TRBD1 matches at 7 bases. There are 14 residues in the CDR3. The V segment lost 2 bases and the J segment 7 bases; nucleotides outside the gene matches: 4. CDR1 and CDR2 (germline): MNHEY, SVGAGI. The DNA of the CDR3 is TGTGCCAGCAGTTACAAGGGGGCAAGTGAAAAACTGTTTTTT. Its protein product is CASSYKGASEKLFF.

The V gene is TRBV7-9, the J gene TRBJ2-7; weak D call: TRBD1 (6 bases). The CDR3 is 15 amino acids. V shed 4 bases and J shed 4 bases, with 17 bases lying between them. Per the germline V gene, CDR1 is SEHNR and CDR2 is FQNEAQ (reference sequence). The CDR3 bases are TGTGCCAGCAGCTCACCTCGACAGGCTAGATACGAGCAGTACTTC. Its protein is CASSSPRQARYEQYF.

The chain uses TRBV4-1 and TRBJ2-5, with 8 bases matching TRBD2. The CDR3 spans 16 residues. The germline CDR1 and CDR2 sequences are MGHRA and YSYEKL. V gave up 0 bases and J gave up 7 bases; unmatched junction bases: 10. The CDR3 loop is CASSQDPLGGAGTQYF. The CDR3 bases are TGCGCCAGCAGCCAAGATCCCCTCGGGGGGGCCGGGACCCAGTACTTC.

V is TRBV5-8 and J is TRBJ2-1; TRBD2 matches at 7 bases. The CDR3 is 15 residues long. The germline V gene encodes CDR1 SGHTS and CDR2 YDEGEE. Losses at the gene ends were 0 bases for V and 5 bases for J; bases not matched to a gene: 5. CDR3 residues: CASSLGGGSNNEQFF. CDR3 bases: TGTGCCAGCAGCTTGGGCGGGGGATCAAACAATGAGCAGTTCTTC. Based on the CDR3 plus reference TRBV5-8 and TRBJ2-1, the full variable domain is EAGVTQSPTHLIKTRGQQATLRCSPISGHTSVYWYQQALGLGLQFLLWYDEGEERNRGNFPPRFSGRQFPNYSSELNVNALELEDSALYLCASSLGGGSNNEQFFGPGTRLTVL.

The chain carries TRBV13 and TRBJ2-1; D is ambiguous. Germline V lookup: CDR1 PRHDT, CDR2 FYEKMQ (reference sequence). V was pared by 5 bases and J by 5 bases, with 10 bases between. The CDR3 totals 13 residues. For the CDR3, the DNA is TGTGCCAGCAGCCCCCTTGGGCACAATGAGCAGTTCTTC. Protein product: CASSPLGHNEQFF.